The following is a T cell receptor (beta chain) sequence with its context. Its specificity is unknown. This sample is drawn from a study of blood T cells in healthy people across ages. General study findings and limits: The recorded TCR beta diversity per million T cells decreased in a roughly linear manner with age.

A second PCR of roughly 7 to 11 cycles used a sample-barcoded 5' primer and a J-beta primer mix. Per-sample output comprised a minimum of 2.5 million paired-end reads containing CDR3. TCRdb reprocessed the 5' RACE reads via MiXCR and lists one record per CDR3 protein. The sample contains 550,000 to 600,000 distinct CDR3 sequences, roughly a quarter of which appear only once. At least 5 micrograms of total RNA were extracted per sample. Sequenced material: blood. The source of this sequence is a woman in her seventies in good health.

CDR3 sequence: CASSGGGASSGANVLTF. CDR3 DNA: TGTGCCAGCAGTGGAGGCGGGGCTAGCTCTGGGGCCAACGTCCTGACTTTC. This chain connects TRBV2 to TRBJ2-6; D possibly corresponds to TRBD2 (6 bases). CDR1 and CDR2 (germline): SNHLY, FYNNEI. The CDR3 length is 17 residues. V was shortened by 4 bases and J by 0 bases, with 13 bases between the two germline ends.